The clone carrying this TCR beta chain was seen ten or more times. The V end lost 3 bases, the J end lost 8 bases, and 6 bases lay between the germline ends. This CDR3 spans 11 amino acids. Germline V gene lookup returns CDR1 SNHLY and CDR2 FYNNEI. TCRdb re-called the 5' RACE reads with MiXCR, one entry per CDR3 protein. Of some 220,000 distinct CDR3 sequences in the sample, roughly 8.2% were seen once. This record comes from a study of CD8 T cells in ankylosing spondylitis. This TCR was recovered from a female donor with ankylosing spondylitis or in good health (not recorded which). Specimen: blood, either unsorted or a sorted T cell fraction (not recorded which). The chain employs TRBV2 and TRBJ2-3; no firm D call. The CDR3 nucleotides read TGTGCCAGCAGTGAGGGGTTTACGCAGTATTTT. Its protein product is CASSEGFTQYF. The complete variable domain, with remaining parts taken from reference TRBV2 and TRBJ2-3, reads EPEVTQTPSHQVTQMGQEVILRCVPISNHLYFYWYRQILGQKVEFLVSFYNNEISEKSEIFDDQFSVERPDGSNFTLKIRSTKLEDSAMYFCASSEGFTQYFGPGTRLTVL.